This T cell receptor beta chain emerged from a study of blood T cell repertoires in COVID-19. Looking at the study overall: Specimens from acute and convalescent COVID-19 originated in the United States, Italy and Spain.

V lost 4 bases to trimming and J lost 4 bases, with 4 bases between them. In germline, CDR1 is SQVTM, CDR2 ANQGSEA. The CDR3 length is 11 residues. TCRdb keeps only in-frame clones here, not all; method: immunoSEQ multiplex PCR. This table has fewer than 70,000 clones, around nine tenths appearing once. Input material: peripheral blood. The J gene is TRBJ2-2, the V gene TRBV29-1; D uncertain. The receptor was isolated from a human donor in a cohort sampled during active COVID-19. The chain's CDR3 is CSVVGTGELFF. CDR3 in DNA: TGCAGCGTTGTCGGCACCGGGGAGCTGTTTTTT.